These 5 T cell receptor beta chains were all obtained from the same sample, sequenced in a study of blood T cells in healthy people across ages. A second PCR, run for roughly 7 to 12 cycles, used a sample-barcoded 5' primer plus a J-beta primer mix. TCRdb reprocessed the 5' RACE reads via MiXCR and lists one record per CDR3 protein. This table holds approximately 1,700,000 distinct CDR3 sequences, approximately 39% found once. Sequenced material: blood. These receptors originate from a human donor in good health.

V gene TRBV7-2 combines with J gene TRBJ2-1, with 8 bases lining up with TRBD2. CDR1 is SGHTA and CDR2 is FQGNSA in the germline V gene. V lost 5 bases to trimming and J lost 2 bases; unmatched junction nucleotides: 8. The CDR3 length is 16 residues. CDR3 sequence reads: CASSHGGARTYNEQFF. The DNA of the CDR3 is TGTGCCAGCAGCCACGGGGGGGCCAGGACCTACAATGAGCAGTTCTTC.

The rearrangement uses TRBV29-1 and TRBJ2-1, with 7 nucleotides matching TRBD1. The CDR3 totals 13 residues. Trimming removed 5 bases from V and 10 bases from J; junction bases left unmatched: 11. Germline V gives CDR1 SQVTM, CDR2 ANQGSEA. The CDR3 loop reads CSVSRQGINEQFF. The CDR3, as DNA: TGCAGCGTTTCAAGACAGGGAATTAACGAGCAGTTCTTC.

The chain combines TRBV13 with TRBJ2-3; no definite D call. The CDR3 loop spans 14 amino acids. CDR1 is PRHDT and CDR2 is FYEKMQ in the germline V gene (reference sequence). The V end lost 6 bases, the J end lost 1 base, and 11 bases lay between the germline ends. The DNA for the CDR3 is TGTGCCAGCAGTCGGGTGGGCGGCACAGATACGCAGTATTTT. This gives the protein CASSRVGGTDTQYF.

CDR3 protein: CASSKDRGGTDTQYF. The DNA of the CDR3 is TGTGCCAGCAGTAAAGACAGGGGAGGGACAGATACGCAGTATTTT. The chain combines TRBV12-3 or TRBV12-4 with TRBJ2-3; D might be TRBD1 (8 bases). The CDR3 length is 15 residues. Trimming stripped 5 bases from V and 3 bases from J, with 15 bases between.

The J gene is TRBJ2-2, the V gene TRBV5-1, with D uncertain. This CDR3 is built from 14 residues. Germline V lookup: CDR1 SGHRS, CDR2 YFSETQ. V was pared by 4 bases and J by 6 bases, with 13 bases between. In DNA, the CDR3 is TGCGCCAGCAGCGTCGATTCTGCCGCCGGGGAGCTGTTTTTT. Translating gives CASSVDSAAGELFF.